This T cell receptor beta chain was found in a study of OX40 agonist ivuxolimab in advanced cancers. About the full investigation: Ivuxolimab was an agonistic, fully human IgG2 monoclonal antibody directed against OX40 (CD134), a costimulatory receptor. Intravenous ivuxolimab was administered to patients every 2 weeks at six dose levels: 0.01, 0.1, 0.3, 1.5, 3 and 10 mg/kg. Among the 52 dose-escalation patients, around 20 had hepatocellular carcinoma, around 15 melanoma, 9 renal cell carcinoma and 9 head and neck cancer. The dose-escalation cohort was 82.7% male with a mean age of about 65 years, ranging from about 20 to 80. Patients were allowed to have had prior anti-PD-1, anti-PD-L1 or anti-CTLA-4 therapy, and approximately 40% of the dose-escalation patients had previously received checkpoint inhibitors. Partial responses occurred in three dose-escalation patients, of whom one had hepatocellular carcinoma and two had cutaneous melanoma. Peripheral TCRbeta sequencing was intended to test whether TCR sequence diversity was altered and clonal T-cell expansion was caused by ivuxolimab. The paper covers the monotherapy dose-escalation part of the phase I ivuxolimab trial, which included N ≈ 50 patients. Beyond this particular receptor, the publication reports: After ivuxolimab, more expanded clones were found on average in CD8+ T cells than in CD4+ T cells. At doses from 0.1 to 3.0 mg/kg, clonal expansion was seen in both CD4+ and CD8+ blood T cells between baseline and week 6. Partial responders in the 0.1-3.0 mg/kg groups had among the lowest normalized peripheral clonal expansion, especially among CD8+ T cells. Antigen specificity was not determined for the clonally expanded peripheral T cells. Low levels of normalized T-cell clonal expansion were also seen in some nonresponding patients.

V sheds 1 base and J sheds 2 bases, leaving 4 bases between their ends. The germline V gene yields SNHLY for CDR1 and FYNNEI for CDR2. Including the terminal cysteine and phenylalanine, the CDR3 comprises 13 residues. The DNA shown is the 39-base CDR3, in frame from base 1. The trial excluded patients who had a history of autoimmune disease or were on systemic immunosuppression. In every dose cohort, peripheral blood was drawn for TCR sequencing at baseline, cycle 4 day 1, and cycle 7 day 1. The samples were taken from a phase I, first-in-human, multicenter, open-label dose-escalation trial of ivuxolimab. Adults with locally advanced or metastatic melanoma, renal cell, hepatocellular, or head and neck squamous cell carcinoma were enrolled in the trial. CD4+ and CD8+ T cells were sorted separately from peripheral blood before TCR sequencing. To sequence the TCRbeta CDR3 region, genomic DNA was isolated from the sorted cells. The immunoSEQ Assay was used for sequencing of TCRbeta CDR3 regions. Drawn from immuneACCESS, this table holds only the in-frame rearrangements with V and J called that TCRdb kept. Clones are partly lost; checked studies trace under half to an unresolved V gene and leave the rest unexplained. Present in this sample are 40,000 to 50,000 clones, roughly nine tenths of which were seen just once. Of the sample, approximately 52% is held by the ten largest clones.

With regard to this clone: Its antigen remains undetermined. One base away there is no much larger clone; base qualities are not given.

The sequence was collected from an adult with an advanced solid tumor such as melanoma, head and neck, liver or kidney cancer. The rearranged chain carries TRBV2 and TRBJ2-3, with the identity of the D gene unclear. The specimen comprised CD4+ or CD8+ T cells sorted from blood, sampled in a trial of the OX40 agonist ivuxolimab. The DNA reads TGTGCCAGCAGTGAAGGCTACACAGATACGCAGTATTTT. The resulting protein is CASSEGYTDTQYF. Reference TRBV2 and TRBJ2-3 genes cover what lies past the CDR3, so the full variable domain is EPEVTQTPSHQVTQMGQEVILRCVPISNHLYFYWYRQILGQKVEFLVSFYNNEISEKSEIFDDQFSVERPDGSNFTLKIRSTKLEDSAMYFCASSEGYTDTQYFGPGTRLTVL.